This T cell receptor (beta chain) was obtained from a study of OX40 agonist ivuxolimab in advanced cancers. Concerning the study at large: Ivuxolimab was an agonistic, fully human IgG2 monoclonal antibody directed against OX40 (CD134), a costimulatory receptor. Patients were allowed to have had prior anti-PD-1, anti-PD-L1 or anti-CTLA-4 therapy, and approximately 40% of the dose-escalation patients had previously received checkpoint inhibitors. Of the approximately 50 dose-escalation patients, hepatocellular carcinoma was present in approximately 20, melanoma in around 15, renal cell carcinoma in 9 and head and neck cancer in 9. Intravenous ivuxolimab was administered to patients every 2 weeks at six dose levels: 0.01, 0.1, 0.3, 1.5, 3 and 10 mg/kg. Partial responses occurred in three dose-escalation patients: two with cutaneous melanoma and one with hepatocellular carcinoma. Peripheral TCRbeta sequencing was intended to test whether TCR sequence diversity was altered and clonal T-cell expansion was caused by ivuxolimab. The monotherapy dose-escalation portion (N of about 50 patients) of the phase I ivuxolimab trial is reported in the paper. In the dose-escalation cohort, around four fifths of patients were male, and the mean age was approximately 64 years, with a range of about 23 to 90. Overall study outcomes, separate from this receptor: At doses of 0.1 to 3.0 mg/kg, clonal expansion of both CD4+ and CD8+ blood T cells was observed from baseline to week 6. In the 0.1-3.0 mg/kg groups, partial responders had among the lowest normalized peripheral clonal expansion, particularly in CD8+ T cells. After ivuxolimab, more expanded clones were found on average in CD8+ T cells than in CD4+ T cells. Low levels of normalized T-cell clonal expansion were also shown by some nonresponding patients. Antigen specificity was not determined for the clonally expanded peripheral T cells.

Trimming takes 6 bases from V and 4 bases from J, and the germline ends sit 11 bases apart. The CDR3 holds 13 amino acids from the cysteine to the phenylalanine. This entry keeps only the CDR3 DNA: 39 bases, framed from base 1. Based on the germline V gene, the CDR1 and CDR2 sequences are KGHSH and LQKENI. In regard to this clone: What this receptor recognizes is not known. No base quality information exists; no much larger clone differs at one position.

To sequence the TCRbeta CDR3 region, genomic DNA was isolated from the sorted cells. The immunoSEQ Assay was used for sequencing of TCRbeta CDR3 regions. The clones in this table, taken by TCRdb from immuneACCESS, are in-frame only. Not every clone is retained; where verified, under half of the shortfall comes from an unresolved V gene, and the cause of the rest is unknown. The sample includes about 110,000 clones, with approximately 90% observed a single time. The ten biggest clones cover about 0.67% of the sample. Patients with autoimmune disease history or receiving systemic immunosuppression were excluded from the trial. Peripheral blood for TCR sequencing was drawn from every dose cohort at baseline, at cycle 4 day 1 and at cycle 7 day 1. The samples were taken from a phase I, first-in-human, multicenter, open-label dose-escalation trial of ivuxolimab. The trial enrolled adults with locally advanced or metastatic head and neck squamous cell, hepatocellular, melanoma or renal cell carcinoma. CD4+ and CD8+ T cells were sorted separately from peripheral blood before TCR sequencing.

This sequence uses TRBV18 and TRBJ2-3; TRBD1 is perhaps the D gene, given 6 matching bases. The sequencing here drew on CD4+ or CD8+ T cells sorted from blood, taken in a trial of the OX40 agonist ivuxolimab. The receptor comes from an adult with an advanced solid tumor such as melanoma, head and neck, liver or kidney cancer. The nucleotides are TGTGCCAGCTCCACAGGGATTGCAGATACGCAGTATTTT. Its protein reads: CASSTGIADTQYF.